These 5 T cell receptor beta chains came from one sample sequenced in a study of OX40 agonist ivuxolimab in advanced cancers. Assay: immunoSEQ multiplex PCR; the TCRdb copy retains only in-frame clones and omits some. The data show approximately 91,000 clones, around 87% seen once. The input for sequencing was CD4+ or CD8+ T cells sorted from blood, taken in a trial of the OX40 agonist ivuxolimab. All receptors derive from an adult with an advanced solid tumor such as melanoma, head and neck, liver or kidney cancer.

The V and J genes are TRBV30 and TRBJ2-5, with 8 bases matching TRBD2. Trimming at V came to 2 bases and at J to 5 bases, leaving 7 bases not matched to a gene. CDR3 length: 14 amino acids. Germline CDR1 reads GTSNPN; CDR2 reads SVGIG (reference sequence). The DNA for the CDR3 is TGTGCCTGGAGTACGGGGGGGGCAGGGGAGACCCAGTACTTC. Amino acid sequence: CAWSTGGAGETQYF.

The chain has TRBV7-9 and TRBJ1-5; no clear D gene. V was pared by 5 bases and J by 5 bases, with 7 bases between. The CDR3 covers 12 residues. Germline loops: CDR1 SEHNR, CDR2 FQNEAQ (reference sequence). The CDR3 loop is CASSRGDQPQHF. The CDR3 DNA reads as TGTGCCAGCAGCCGCGGAGATCAGCCCCAGCATTTT.

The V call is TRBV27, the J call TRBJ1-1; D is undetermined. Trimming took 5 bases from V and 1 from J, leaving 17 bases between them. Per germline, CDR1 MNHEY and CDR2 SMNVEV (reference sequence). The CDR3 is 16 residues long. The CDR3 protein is CASSKTVGRGNTEAFF. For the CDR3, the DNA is TGTGCCAGCAGTAAAACCGTAGGACGGGGGAACACTGAAGCTTTCTTT.

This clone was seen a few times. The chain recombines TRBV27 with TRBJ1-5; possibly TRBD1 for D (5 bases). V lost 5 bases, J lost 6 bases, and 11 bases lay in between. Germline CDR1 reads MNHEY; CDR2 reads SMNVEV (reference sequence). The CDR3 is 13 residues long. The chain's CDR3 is CASSLIGVQPQHF. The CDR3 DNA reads TGTGCCAGCAGTCTAATAGGGGTTCAGCCCCAGCATTTT.

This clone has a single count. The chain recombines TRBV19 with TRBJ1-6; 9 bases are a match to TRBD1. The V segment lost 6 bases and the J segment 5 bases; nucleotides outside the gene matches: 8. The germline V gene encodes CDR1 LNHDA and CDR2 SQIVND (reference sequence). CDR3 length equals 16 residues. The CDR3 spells CASRNTGGVDNSPLHF. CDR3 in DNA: TGTGCCAGTAGAAACACAGGGGGCGTCGATAATTCACCCCTCCACTTT.